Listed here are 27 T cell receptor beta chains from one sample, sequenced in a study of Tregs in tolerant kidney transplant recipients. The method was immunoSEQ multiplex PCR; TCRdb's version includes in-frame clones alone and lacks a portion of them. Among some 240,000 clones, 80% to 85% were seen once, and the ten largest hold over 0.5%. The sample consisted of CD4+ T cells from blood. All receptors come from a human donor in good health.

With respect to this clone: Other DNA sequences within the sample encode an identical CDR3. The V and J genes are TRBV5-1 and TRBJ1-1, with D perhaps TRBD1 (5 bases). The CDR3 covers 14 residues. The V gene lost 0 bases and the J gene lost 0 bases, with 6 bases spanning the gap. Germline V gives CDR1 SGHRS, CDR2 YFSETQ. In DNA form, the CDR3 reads TGCGCCAGCAGCTTGGTAGGGGTGAACACTGAAGCTTTCTTT. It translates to CASSLVGVNTEAFF.

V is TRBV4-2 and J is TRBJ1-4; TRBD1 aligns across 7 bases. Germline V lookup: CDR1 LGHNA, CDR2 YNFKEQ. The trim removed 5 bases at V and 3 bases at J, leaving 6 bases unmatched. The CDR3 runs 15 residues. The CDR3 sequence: CASSIRQGSNEKLFF. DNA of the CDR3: TGTGCCAGCAGCATCCGACAGGGCTCTAATGAAAAACTGTTTTTT.

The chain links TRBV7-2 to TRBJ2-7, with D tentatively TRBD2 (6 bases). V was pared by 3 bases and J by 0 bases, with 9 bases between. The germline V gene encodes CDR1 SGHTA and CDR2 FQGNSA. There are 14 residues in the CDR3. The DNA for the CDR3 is TGTGCCAGCAGCTTCGAGCGGGCCTCCTACGAGCAGTACTTC. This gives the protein CASSFERASYEQYF.

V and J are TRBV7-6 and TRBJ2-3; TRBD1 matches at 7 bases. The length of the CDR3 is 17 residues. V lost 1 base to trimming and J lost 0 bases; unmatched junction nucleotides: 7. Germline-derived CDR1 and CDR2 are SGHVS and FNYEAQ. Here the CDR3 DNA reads TGTGCCAGCAGCTTAGGGACAGGCAGCTCTAGCACAGATACGCAGTATTTT. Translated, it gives CASSLGTGSSSTDTQYF.

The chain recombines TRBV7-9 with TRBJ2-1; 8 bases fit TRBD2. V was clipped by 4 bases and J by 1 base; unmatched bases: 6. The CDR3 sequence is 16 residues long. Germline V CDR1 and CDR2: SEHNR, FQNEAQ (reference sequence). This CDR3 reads CASSSLAGRSYNEQFF. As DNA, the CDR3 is TGTGCCAGCAGCTCCTTAGCGGGACGGTCCTACAATGAGCAGTTCTTC.

The DNA of the CDR3 is TGCGCCAGCAGCTTGGGGCTAGGCGGTGAGACCCAGTACTTC. Amino acids: CASSLGLGGETQYF. The gene calls are TRBV5-1 and TRBJ2-5; D is unresolved. V was pared by 0 bases and J by 5 bases, with 11 bases between. CDR3 size: 14 residues. The germline gives CDR1 SGHRS, CDR2 YFSETQ.

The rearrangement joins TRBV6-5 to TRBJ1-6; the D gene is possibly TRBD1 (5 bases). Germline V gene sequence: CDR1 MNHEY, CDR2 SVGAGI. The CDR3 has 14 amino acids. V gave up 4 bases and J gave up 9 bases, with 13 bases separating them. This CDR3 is CASSSPTVSSPLHF. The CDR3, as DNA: TGTGCCAGCAGTTCCCCGACAGTCTCTTCACCCCTCCACTTT.

As DNA, the CDR3 is TGTGCCAGCAGCCGGGACAGCAACTACGAGCAGTACTTC. Its protein product is CASSRDSNYEQYF. The chain combines TRBV6-5 with TRBJ2-7; 7 bases match TRBD1. The length of the CDR3 is 13 residues. V dropped 6 bases and J dropped 3; count of bases not matched to a gene: 5. Germline CDR1 reads MNHEY; CDR2 reads SVGAGI.

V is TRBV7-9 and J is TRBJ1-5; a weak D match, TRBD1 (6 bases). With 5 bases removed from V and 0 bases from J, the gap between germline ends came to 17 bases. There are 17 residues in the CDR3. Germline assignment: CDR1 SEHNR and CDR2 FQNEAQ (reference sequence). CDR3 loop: CASSQGQWGNSNQPQHF. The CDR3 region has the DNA TGTGCCAGCAGCCAAGGACAGTGGGGGAATAGCAATCAGCCCCAGCATTTT.

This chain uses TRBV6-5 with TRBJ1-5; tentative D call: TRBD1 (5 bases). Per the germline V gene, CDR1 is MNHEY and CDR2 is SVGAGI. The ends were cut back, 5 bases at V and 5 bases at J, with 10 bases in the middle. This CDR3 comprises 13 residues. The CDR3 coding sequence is TGTGCCAGCAGTACCGGGGGGGATCAGCCCCAGCATTTT. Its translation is CASSTGGDQPQHF.

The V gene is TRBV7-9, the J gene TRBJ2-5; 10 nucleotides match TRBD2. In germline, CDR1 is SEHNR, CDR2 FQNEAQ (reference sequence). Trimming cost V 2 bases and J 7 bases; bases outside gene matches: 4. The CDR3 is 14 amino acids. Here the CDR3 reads CASSLLLAGTTQYF. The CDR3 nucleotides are TGTGCCAGCAGCTTATTACTAGCGGGAACGACCCAGTACTTC.

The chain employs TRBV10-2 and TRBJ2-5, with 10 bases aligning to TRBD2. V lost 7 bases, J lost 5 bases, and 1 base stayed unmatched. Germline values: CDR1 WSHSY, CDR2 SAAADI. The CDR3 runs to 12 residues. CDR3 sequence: CASKAGGETQYF. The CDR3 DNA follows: TGCGCCAGCAAAGCGGGAGGGGAGACCCAGTACTTC.

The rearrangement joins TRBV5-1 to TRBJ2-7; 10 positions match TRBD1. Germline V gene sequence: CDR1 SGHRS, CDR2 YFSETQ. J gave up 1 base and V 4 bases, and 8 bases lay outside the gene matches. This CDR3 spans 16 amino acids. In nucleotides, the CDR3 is TGCGCCAGCAGCAGGATGCGGACAGGGGGGTCCTACGAGCAGTACTTC. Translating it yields CASSRMRTGGSYEQYF.

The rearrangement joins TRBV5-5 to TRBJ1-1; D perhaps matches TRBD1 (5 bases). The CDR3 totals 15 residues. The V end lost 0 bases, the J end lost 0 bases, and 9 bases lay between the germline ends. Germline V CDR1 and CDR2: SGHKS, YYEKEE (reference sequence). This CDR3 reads CASSLARQLNTEAFF. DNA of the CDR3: TGTGCCAGCAGCTTGGCCCGACAGCTGAACACTGAAGCTTTCTTT.

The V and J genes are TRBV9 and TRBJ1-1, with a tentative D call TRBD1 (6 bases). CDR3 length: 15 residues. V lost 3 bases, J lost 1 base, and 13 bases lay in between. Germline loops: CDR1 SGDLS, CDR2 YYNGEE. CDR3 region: CASSGGTSSNTEAFF. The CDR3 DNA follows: TGTGCCAGCAGCGGAGGGACATCGTCGAACACTGAAGCTTTCTTT. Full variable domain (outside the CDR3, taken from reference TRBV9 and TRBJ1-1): DSGVTQTPKHLITATGQRVTLRCSPRSGDLSVYWYQQSLDQGLQFLIQYYNGEERAKGNILERFSAQQFPDLHSELNLSSLELGDSALYFCASSGGTSSNTEAFFGQGTRLTVV.

The CDR3 region has the DNA TGTGCCAGCAGTGGGACTAGCGGAGGAGGGACCCAGTACTTC. It is translated as CASSGTSGGGTQYF. The V and J genes are TRBV2 and TRBJ2-5; TRBD2 matches at 10 bases. The CDR3 consists of 14 residues. V shed 4 bases, J shed 7 bases, and the junction held 6 bases outside the gene matches. CDR1 and CDR2 from the germline V gene are SNHLY and FYNNEI.

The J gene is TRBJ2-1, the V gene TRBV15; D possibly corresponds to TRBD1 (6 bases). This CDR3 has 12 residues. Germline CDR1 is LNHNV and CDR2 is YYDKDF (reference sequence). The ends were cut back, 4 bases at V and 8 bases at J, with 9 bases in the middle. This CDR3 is CATSTQGYEQFF. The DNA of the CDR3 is TGTGCCACCAGCACCCAGGGGTATGAGCAGTTCTTC.

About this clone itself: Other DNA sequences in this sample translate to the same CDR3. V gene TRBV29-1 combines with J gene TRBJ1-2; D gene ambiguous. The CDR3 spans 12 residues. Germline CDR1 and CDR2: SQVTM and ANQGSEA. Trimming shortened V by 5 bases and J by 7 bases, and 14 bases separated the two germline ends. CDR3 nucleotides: TGCAGCGTTCTCACCCGGCCGGGTGGCTACACCTTC. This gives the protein CSVLTRPGGYTF.

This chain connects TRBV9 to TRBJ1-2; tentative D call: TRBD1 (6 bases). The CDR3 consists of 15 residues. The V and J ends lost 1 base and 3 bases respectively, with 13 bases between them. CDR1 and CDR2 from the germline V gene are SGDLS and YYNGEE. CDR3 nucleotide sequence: TGTGCCAGCAGCGTATTGAGCAGGGGTTACTATGGCTACACCTTC. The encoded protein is CASSVLSRGYYGYTF.

CDR3 in amino acids: CSVVGDSYGYTF. The CDR3 DNA is TGCAGCGTTGTTGGGGACAGCTATGGCTACACCTTC. The V and J genes are TRBV29-1 and TRBJ1-2, with 7 bases fitting TRBD1. CDR1 is SQVTM and CDR2 is ANQGSEA in the germline V gene. The V segment lost 4 bases and the J segment 4 bases; nucleotides outside the gene matches: 3. The CDR3 extends over 12 amino acids.

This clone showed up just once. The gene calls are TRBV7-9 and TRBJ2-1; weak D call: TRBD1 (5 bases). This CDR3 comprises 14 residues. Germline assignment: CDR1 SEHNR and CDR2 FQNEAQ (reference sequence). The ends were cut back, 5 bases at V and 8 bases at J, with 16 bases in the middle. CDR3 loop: CASSARMTVDEQFF. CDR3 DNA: TGTGCCAGCAGCGCAAGAATGACAGTAGATGAGCAGTTCTTC.

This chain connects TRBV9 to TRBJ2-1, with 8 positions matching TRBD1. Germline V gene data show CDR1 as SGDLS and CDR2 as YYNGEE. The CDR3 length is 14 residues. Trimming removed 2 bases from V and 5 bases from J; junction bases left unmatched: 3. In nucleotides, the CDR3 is TGTGCCAGCAGCGTTACAGGGGGTCACAATGAGCAGTTCTTC. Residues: CASSVTGGHNEQFF.

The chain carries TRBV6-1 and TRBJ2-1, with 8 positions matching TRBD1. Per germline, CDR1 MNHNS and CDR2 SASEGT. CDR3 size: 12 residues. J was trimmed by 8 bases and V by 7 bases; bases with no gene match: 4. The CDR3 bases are TGTGCCAGCACCCGGACAGGGTATGAGCAGTTCTTC. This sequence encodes CASTRTGYEQFF.

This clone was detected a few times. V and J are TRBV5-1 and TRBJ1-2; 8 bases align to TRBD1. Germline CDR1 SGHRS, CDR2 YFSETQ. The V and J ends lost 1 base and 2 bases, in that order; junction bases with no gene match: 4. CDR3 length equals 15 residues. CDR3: CASSLRTGLNYGYTF. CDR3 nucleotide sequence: TGCGCCAGCAGCTTGAGGACAGGGCTCAACTATGGCTACACCTTC.

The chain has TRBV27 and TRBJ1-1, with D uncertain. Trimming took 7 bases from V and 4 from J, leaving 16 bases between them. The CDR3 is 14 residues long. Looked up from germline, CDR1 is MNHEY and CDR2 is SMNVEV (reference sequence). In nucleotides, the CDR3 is TGTGCCAGCATGCTTTCAGTTTGGAGCACTGAAGCTTTCTTT. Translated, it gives CASMLSVWSTEAFF.

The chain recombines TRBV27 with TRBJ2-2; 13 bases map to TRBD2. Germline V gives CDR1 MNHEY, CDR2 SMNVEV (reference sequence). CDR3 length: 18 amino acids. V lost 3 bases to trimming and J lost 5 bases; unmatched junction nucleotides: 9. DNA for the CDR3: TGTGCCAGCAGTTTCCGGACTAGCGGGAGTGGTTGGACCGGGGAGCTGTTTTTT. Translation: CASSFRTSGSGWTGELFF.

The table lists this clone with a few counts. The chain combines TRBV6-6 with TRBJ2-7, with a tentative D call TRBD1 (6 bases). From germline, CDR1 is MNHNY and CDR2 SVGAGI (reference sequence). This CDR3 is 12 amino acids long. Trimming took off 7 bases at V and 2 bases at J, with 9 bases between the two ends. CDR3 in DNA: TGTGCCAGCAAGGCAGGGGCCTACGAGCAGTACTTC. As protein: CASKAGAYEQYF.